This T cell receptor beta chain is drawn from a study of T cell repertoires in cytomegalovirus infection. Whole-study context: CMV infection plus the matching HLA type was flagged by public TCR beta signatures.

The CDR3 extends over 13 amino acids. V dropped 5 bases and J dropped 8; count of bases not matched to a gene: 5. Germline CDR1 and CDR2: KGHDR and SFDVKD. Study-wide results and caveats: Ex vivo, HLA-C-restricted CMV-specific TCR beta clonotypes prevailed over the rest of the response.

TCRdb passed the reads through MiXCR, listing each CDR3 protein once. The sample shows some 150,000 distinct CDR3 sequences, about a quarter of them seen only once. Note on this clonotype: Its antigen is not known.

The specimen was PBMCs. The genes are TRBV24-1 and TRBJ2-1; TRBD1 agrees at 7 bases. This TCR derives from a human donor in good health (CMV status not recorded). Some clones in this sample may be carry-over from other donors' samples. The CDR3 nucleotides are TGTGCCACCAGTGGAGGGGGCCGGGATGAGCAGTTCTTC. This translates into CATSGGGRDEQFF.